This T cell receptor (beta chain) is from a study of T cells expressing NK-cell markers. About the study: HCMV seropositivity marked most of the eight sequenced donors; one was seronegative.

5'RACE template switching built TCR beta cDNA with unique molecular identifiers. From the 5' RACE reads, TCRdb lists one entry per CDR3 protein and no DNA. With under 500,000 distinct CDR3 sequences in the sample, the ten largest clones hold 6% to 9.5%. Per germline, CDR1 SGHTA and CDR2 FQGNSA. The CDR3 contains 12 residues. The receptor comes from a woman between 18 and 70 years old in good health. Sequencing input: blood T cells: a sorted CD56 or NKG2C T cell subset, CD4+ or CD8+ T cells, or bulk PBMC T cells (not recorded which). The chain has TRBV7-2 and TRBJ2-1. The CDR3 is CASSPTLDEQFF.